This T cell receptor beta chain appears in the sequencing data of a study of T cells in Graves' hyperthyroidism and ophthalmopathy (dated 2019 in TCRdb). As for the study more broadly: Peripheral blood was sampled at the time of initial diagnosis, prior to any treatment. The 100 discovery patients were randomly split 7:3 into training and test sets. In more than five Graves' hyperthyroidism patients, the study also compared T-cell repertoires from thyroid tissue with T-cell repertoires from blood. Whether ophthalmopathy could be predicted prospectively was tested in an independent validation cohort made up of under 20 hyperthyroidism patients plus 17 patients who later progressed to ophthalmopathy. Following sampling, methimazole starting at 30 mg daily was given to hyperthyroidism patients, and high-dose intravenous methylprednisolone was given to ophthalmopathy patients. The paper describes TCR Vbeta CDR3 sequencing of 130 to 150 peripheral blood samples, made up of roughly 45 ophthalmopathy patients, more than 70 hyperthyroidism patients and 17 progressor patients. TCR V-J signatures able to tell the groups apart were searched for in a discovery cohort of 90 to 100 patients, of whom approximately 40 had Graves' ophthalmopathy and 55 to 65 had stable Graves' hyperthyroidism. The study at large found these results: Most expanded thyroid clonotypes (frequency above 0.001) were also detected in blood, suggesting blood repertoires may reflect thyroid immune responses. A 13 V-J signature model separated ophthalmopathy from stable hyperthyroidism, with about 90% sensitivity and approximately 81% specificity in cross-validation and 80%/75% in testing. In validation, the model predicted progression to ophthalmopathy a median of approximately 6.3 months before onset, with roughly 70% sensitivity and almost 75% specificity. No statistical method was used to set the sample size in advance, and investigators knew the group allocation.

This clonotype was observed at least ten times. Its antigen is still unknown. No much larger clone is present one base from it, and per-base qualities are unavailable. Stable Graves' hyperthyroidism was defined as the absence of progression to ophthalmopathy over 18 months of follow-up. Hyperthyroidism patients were aged 18 to 65 years and newly diagnosed, with disease duration of less than 2 months. The study excluded patients with uncontrolled infections, other autoimmune diseases, pregnancy or lactation. Clinical symptoms, serum thyroxine and TRAb, thyroid ultrasound, and orbital computed tomography formed the basis for the diagnoses. PBMCs were separated from over 9 ml of fresh peripheral blood using Ficoll-Paque density gradient centrifugation. Total RNA was extracted with Trizol reagent, and quality was checked on an Agilent 2100 Bioanalyzer. Amplification of TCR beta CDR3 regions was carried out from RNA transcripts. The first round of RT-PCR for the TCR CDR3 was performed with the HTBI primer set and the Qiagen OneStep RT-PCR kit. Libraries were constructed in a second round of multiplex PCR, after which size selection and purification were carried out. Sequencing of the libraries was done on an Illumina HiSeq2000 using paired-end 100 bp reads. Processing in the source paper ran as follows. SOAPnuke was used to process the raw data, removing reads that contained adapters or uncalled bases, had a mean Phred below 15, or lacked an exact match to the constant primer or identifier. COPE v1.2.5 was used to merge the high-quality paired reads, and each unique nucleotide sequence was defined as a clonotype. MiTCR v1.1 was used to align clonotypes to the IMGT TRBV, TRBD and TRBJ reference segments. The analysis was restricted to V-J combinations with a frequency above 0.0001, which together covered 99% to 99.2% of the repertoires. A TCS score was defined as the ratio between F50 (clonal expansion) and ExV (chaos), using BLOSUM62-based TCRdist between CDR3 peptides within each V-J. Welch's t-statistics and random forest reduced 500 to 650 V-J features to 13, which were used in a naive Bayes classifier (R e1071). TCRdb cleaned the public reads at Q25 with fastp, built clones with MiXCR and kept in-frame beta chains. Each record represents a unique CDR3 protein, reported with the most common genes and DNA among its rows. The authors' filters were not applied to this entry. This sample lists approximately 640,000 distinct CDR3 sequences; 15% to 20% were detected once. Jointly, the top ten make up around 4% of the sample.

V has 3 bases trimmed and J has 0 bases trimmed; junction bases matching no gene number 8. From the cysteine through the phenylalanine, the CDR3 covers 17 amino acids. The retained sequence is limited to the CDR3, 51 bases, with the frame set at the first base. Sequenced sample: blood. The rearranged chain carries TRBV12-3 or TRBV12-4 and TRBJ1-5, with 7 central nucleotides matching TRBD1. The receptor comes from a woman aged 25 to 39 with Graves' hyperthyroidism. The sequence in DNA is TGTGCCAGCAGTTTGGGCAGGGGGGGGTATAGCAATCAGCCCCAGCATTTT. The resulting protein is CASSLGRGGYSNQPQHF.